This is a list of T cell receptor beta chains from one sample in a study of cytomegalovirus exposure and HLA in healthy donors. Generated by immunoSEQ multiplex PCR, the TCRdb table keeps only in-frame clones and is missing some. This table holds around 170,000 clones, 75% to 85% found once. Source material: PBMCs. The source is a woman aged 18-35 years in good health and CMV-seronegative. Each CDR3 is given without its conserved first and last residue. The size entry is marked missing in some rows and otherwise reads once, few, many or a size class.

J gene: TRBJ2-1
V gene: TRBV15
clone size: .
CDR3 protein: ATAPGTSGREQF

J gene: TRBJ1-6
V gene: TRBV5-4
clone size: .
CDR3 protein: ASSFSNTGRESSPLH

J gene: TRBJ1-2
V gene: TRBV19
clone size: .
CDR3 protein: ASSNRPYRGYT

J gene: TRBJ1-2
V gene: TRBV30
clone size: .
CDR3 protein: AGGNYGYT

J gene: TRBJ1-1
V gene: TRBV6-5
clone size: few
CDR3 protein: ASSYSWDTTEAF

J gene: TRBJ2-7
V gene: TRBV11-2
clone size: .
CDR3 protein: ASTPGLAFRTIYYEQY

J gene: TRBJ2-1
V gene: TRBV5-1
clone size: .
CDR3 protein: ASSFGQGEGGQF

J gene: TRBJ1-2
V gene: TRBV19
clone size: .
CDR3 protein: ASSILDSSANYGYT

J gene: TRBJ2-7
V gene: TRBV7-9
clone size: .
CDR3 protein: ASSFTRAGSYEQY

J gene: TRBJ1-3
V gene: TRBV7-2
clone size: few
CDR3 protein: ASSLVVGNTIY

J gene: TRBJ2-7
V gene: TRBV12-5
clone size: few
CDR3 protein: ASGLVGRSEQY

J gene: TRBJ1-1
V gene: TRBV2
clone size: .
CDR3 protein: ASDSGSTEAF

J gene: TRBJ2-5
V gene: TRBV20-1
clone size: .
CDR3 protein: GSGVQETQY

J gene: TRBJ2-1
V gene: TRBV7-9
clone size: .
CDR3 protein: ASSLLAGINEQF

J gene: TRBJ1-6
V gene: TRBV5-1
clone size: .
CDR3 protein: ASSLGGEDSPLH

J gene: TRBJ1-1
V gene: TRBV7-9
clone size: .
CDR3 protein: AGRAGNAEAF

J gene: TRBJ1-1
V gene: TRBV6-1
clone size: .
CDR3 protein: ASTLPGGMNTEAF

J gene: TRBJ1-2
V gene: TRBV6-5
clone size: .
CDR3 protein: ASSQQGNNYGYT

J gene: .
V gene: TRBV5-1
clone size: .
CDR3 protein: ASSPSALSSYEQY

J gene: TRBJ1-6
V gene: TRBV5-1
clone size: .
CDR3 protein: ASSLGQGNSPLH

J gene: TRBJ1-5
V gene: TRBV19
clone size: .
CDR3 protein: ASAGQVHSNQPQH

J gene: TRBJ1-1
V gene: TRBV6-1
clone size: .
CDR3 protein: ASSKTGMNTEAF

J gene: TRBJ2-1
V gene: TRBV2
clone size: once
CDR3 protein: ASRWEGYNEQF

J gene: TRBJ2-3
V gene: TRBV30
clone size: .
CDR3 protein: AWSSGDTQY

J gene: TRBJ1-5
V gene: TRBV7-8
clone size: .
CDR3 protein: ASSMIGTGGGNQPQH

J gene: TRBJ2-1
V gene: TRBV28
clone size: .
CDR3 protein: ASSLVRVPLSYNEQF

J gene: TRBJ1-3
V gene: TRBV11-2
clone size: .
CDR3 protein: ASSVDRRNTIY

J gene: TRBJ2-3
V gene: TRBV14
clone size: .
CDR3 protein: ASSRKFMMRDSKSTDTQY

J gene: TRBJ1-4
V gene: TRBV29-1
clone size: .
CDR3 protein: SVVVATGVTKLF

J gene: TRBJ2-7
V gene: TRBV6-5
clone size: .
CDR3 protein: ASSQRQGAGEQY

J gene: TRBJ2-7
V gene: TRBV19
clone size: .
CDR3 protein: ASSTGQGAYEQY

J gene: TRBJ2-1
V gene: TRBV7-9
clone size: .
CDR3 protein: ASSLIGRDSQF

J gene: TRBJ2-3
V gene: TRBV19
clone size: .
CDR3 protein: ASREDPYRDRVADTQY

J gene: TRBJ2-7
V gene: TRBV30
clone size: .
CDR3 protein: ALLTALNGEQY

J gene: TRBJ1-5
V gene: TRBV5-6
clone size: few
CDR3 protein: ASSLGGLGQPQH

J gene: TRBJ1-2
V gene: TRBV28
clone size: once
CDR3 protein: ASSLAGGDGYT

J gene: TRBJ1-5
V gene: TRBV19
clone size: .
CDR3 protein: ASSIGGRQPQH

J gene: TRBJ1-1
V gene: TRBV6-1
clone size: .
CDR3 protein: ASSDSGLANTEAF

J gene: TRBJ2-3
V gene: TRBV5-1
clone size: .
CDR3 protein: ASSQIGFTGTDTQY

J gene: TRBJ1-2
V gene: TRBV2
clone size: few
CDR3 protein: ASKKDSQGGYT

J gene: TRBJ2-3
V gene: TRBV2
clone size: .
CDR3 protein: ASSESGYETDTQY

J gene: TRBJ2-5
V gene: TRBV25-1
clone size: .
CDR3 protein: ASSEPGQQETQY

J gene: TRBJ2-7
V gene: TRBV30
clone size: .
CDR3 protein: AWSGIAGSYEQY

J gene: TRBJ1-4
V gene: TRBV5-1
clone size: few
CDR3 protein: ASSPAGQANEKLF

J gene: TRBJ1-1
V gene: TRBV11-3
clone size: .
CDR3 protein: ASSSLTQGEAF

J gene: TRBJ2-1
V gene: TRBV5-6
clone size: .
CDR3 protein: ASIIYGGSYNEQF

J gene: TRBJ1-1
V gene: TRBV10-1
clone size: .
CDR3 protein: ASRGQGRAGETF

J gene: TRBJ2-5
V gene: TRBV9
clone size: .
CDR3 protein: ASSVAASGAQETQY

J gene: TRBJ1-1
V gene: TRBV6-1
clone size: .
CDR3 protein: ASSDRAGYTEAF